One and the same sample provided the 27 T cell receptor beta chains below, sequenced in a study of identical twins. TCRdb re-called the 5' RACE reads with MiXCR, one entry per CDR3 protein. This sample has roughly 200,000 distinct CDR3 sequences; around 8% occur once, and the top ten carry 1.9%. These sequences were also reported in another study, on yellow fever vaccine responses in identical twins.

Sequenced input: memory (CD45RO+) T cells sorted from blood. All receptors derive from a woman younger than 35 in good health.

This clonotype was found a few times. The CDR3: CASSVIGISNQPQHF. The CDR3 DNA is TGTGCCAGCAGTGTGATAGGGATTAGCAATCAGCCCCAGCATTTT. V usage is TRBV6-1 and J usage is TRBJ1-5; no firm D call. The CDR3 has 15 amino acids. V lost 4 bases to trimming and J lost 0 bases, with 10 bases between them. Germline CDR1 reads MNHNS; CDR2 reads SASEGT.

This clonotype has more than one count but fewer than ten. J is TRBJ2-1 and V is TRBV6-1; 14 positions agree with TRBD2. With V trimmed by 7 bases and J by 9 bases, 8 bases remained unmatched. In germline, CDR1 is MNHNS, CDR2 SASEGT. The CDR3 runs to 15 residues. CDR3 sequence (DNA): TGTGCCAGCACCCGAGGACTAGCGGGAGGAATTGAGCAGTTCTTC. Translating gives CASTRGLAGGIEQFF.

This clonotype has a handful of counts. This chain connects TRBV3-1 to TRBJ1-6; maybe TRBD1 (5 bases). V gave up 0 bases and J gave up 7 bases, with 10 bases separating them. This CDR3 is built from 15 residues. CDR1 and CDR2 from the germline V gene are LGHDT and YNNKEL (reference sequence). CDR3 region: CASSQEGVGNSPLHF. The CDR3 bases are TGTGCCAGCAGCCAAGAAGGGGTCGGGAATTCACCCCTCCACTTT.

CDR3 in DNA: TGTGCCAGTAGCTCTAGGGCCGGGGAGCTGTTTTTT. It codes for CASSSRAGELFF. The chain links TRBV19 to TRBJ2-2; the D is unclear. Germline loops: CDR1 LNHDA, CDR2 SQIVND (reference sequence). The CDR3 length is 12 residues. V lost 6 bases and J 6 bases, leaving 8 bases between the germline ends.

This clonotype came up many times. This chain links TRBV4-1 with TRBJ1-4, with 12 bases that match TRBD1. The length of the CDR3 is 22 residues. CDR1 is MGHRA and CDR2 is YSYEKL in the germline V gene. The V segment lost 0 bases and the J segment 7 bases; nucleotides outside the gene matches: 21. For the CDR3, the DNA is TGCGCCAGCAGCCAAGATTATGGGGTGGGACAGGGGGCTTTTGGAGCTATTGAAAAACTGTTTTTT. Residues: CASSQDYGVGQGAFGAIEKLFF.

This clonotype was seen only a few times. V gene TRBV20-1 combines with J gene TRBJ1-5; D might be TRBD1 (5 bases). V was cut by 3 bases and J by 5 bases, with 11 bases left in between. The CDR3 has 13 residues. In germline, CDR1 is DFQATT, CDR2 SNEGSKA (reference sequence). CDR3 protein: CSARRGGDQPQHF. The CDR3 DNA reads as TGCAGTGCTAGGAGGGGAGGGGATCAGCCCCAGCATTTT.

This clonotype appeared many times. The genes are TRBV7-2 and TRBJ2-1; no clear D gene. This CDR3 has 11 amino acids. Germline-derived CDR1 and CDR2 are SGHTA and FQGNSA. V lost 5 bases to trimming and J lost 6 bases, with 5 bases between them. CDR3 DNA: TGTGCCAGCAGCCACCTCAATGAGCAGTTCTTC. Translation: CASSHLNEQFF.

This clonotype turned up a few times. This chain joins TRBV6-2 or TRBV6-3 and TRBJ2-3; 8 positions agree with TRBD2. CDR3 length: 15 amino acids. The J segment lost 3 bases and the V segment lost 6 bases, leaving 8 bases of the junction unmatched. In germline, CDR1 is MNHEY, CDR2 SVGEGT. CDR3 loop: CASRPTSASTDTQYF. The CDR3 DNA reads TGTGCCAGCAGACCGACTAGCGCGAGTACAGATACGCAGTATTTT.

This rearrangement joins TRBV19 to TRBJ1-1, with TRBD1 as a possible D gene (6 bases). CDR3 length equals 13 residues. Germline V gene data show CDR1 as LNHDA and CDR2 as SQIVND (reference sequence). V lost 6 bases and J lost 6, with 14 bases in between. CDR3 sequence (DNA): TGTGCCAGTAGGAATACAGGGTGGGCTGAAGCTTTCTTT. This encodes CASRNTGWAEAFF.

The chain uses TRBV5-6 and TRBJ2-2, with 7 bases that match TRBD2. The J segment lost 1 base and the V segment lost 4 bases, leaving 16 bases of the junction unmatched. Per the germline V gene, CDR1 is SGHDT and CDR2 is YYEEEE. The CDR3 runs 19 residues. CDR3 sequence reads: CASSPRVTPGLRNTGELFF. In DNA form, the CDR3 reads TGTGCCAGCAGCCCGCGGGTGACGCCGGGACTACGGAACACCGGGGAGCTGTTTTTT.

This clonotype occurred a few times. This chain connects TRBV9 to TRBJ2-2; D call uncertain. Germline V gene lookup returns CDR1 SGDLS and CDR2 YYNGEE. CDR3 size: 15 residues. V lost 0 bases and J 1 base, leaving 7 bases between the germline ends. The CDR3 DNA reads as TGTGCCAGCAGCGTAGCAGTTGAGAACACCGGGGAGCTGTTTTTT. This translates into CASSVAVENTGELFF.

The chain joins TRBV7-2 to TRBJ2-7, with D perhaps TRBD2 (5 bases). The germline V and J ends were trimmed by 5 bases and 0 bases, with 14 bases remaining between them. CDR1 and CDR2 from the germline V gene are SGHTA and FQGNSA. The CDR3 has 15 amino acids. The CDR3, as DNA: TGTGCCAGCAGCCCGATGACGGGATACTCCTACGAGCAGTACTTC. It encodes CASSPMTGYSYEQYF.

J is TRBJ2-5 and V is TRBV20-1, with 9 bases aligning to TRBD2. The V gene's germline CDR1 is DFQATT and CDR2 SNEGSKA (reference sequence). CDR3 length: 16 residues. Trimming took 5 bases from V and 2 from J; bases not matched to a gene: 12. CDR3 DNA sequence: TGCAGTGCTCCATTCGGAAAAAGCGGGGGGCAAGAGACCCAGTACTTC. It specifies CSAPFGKSGGQETQYF.

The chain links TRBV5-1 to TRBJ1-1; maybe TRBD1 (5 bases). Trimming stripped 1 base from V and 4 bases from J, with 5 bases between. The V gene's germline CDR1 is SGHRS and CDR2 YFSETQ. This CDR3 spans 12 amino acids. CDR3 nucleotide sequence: TGCGCCAGCAGCTTGCAGGGCACTGAAGCTTTCTTT. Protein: CASSLQGTEAFF.

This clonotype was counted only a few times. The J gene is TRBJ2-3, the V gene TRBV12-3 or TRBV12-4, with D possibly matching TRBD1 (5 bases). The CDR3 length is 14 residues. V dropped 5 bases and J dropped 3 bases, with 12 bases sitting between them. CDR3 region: CASSLRELTDTQYF. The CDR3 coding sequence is TGTGCCAGCAGTCTCAGGGAACTGACAGATACGCAGTATTTT.

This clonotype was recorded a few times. The CDR3 loop reads CASSLTGGSNYGYTF. In DNA, the CDR3 is TGTGCCAGCAGCCTTACAGGGGGCTCTAACTATGGCTACACCTTC. The chain has TRBV9 and TRBJ1-2; 9 nucleotides line up with TRBD1. Per germline, CDR1 SGDLS and CDR2 YYNGEE. Trimming at V came to 4 bases and at J to 0 bases, leaving 4 bases not matched to a gene. The CDR3 is 15 amino acids.

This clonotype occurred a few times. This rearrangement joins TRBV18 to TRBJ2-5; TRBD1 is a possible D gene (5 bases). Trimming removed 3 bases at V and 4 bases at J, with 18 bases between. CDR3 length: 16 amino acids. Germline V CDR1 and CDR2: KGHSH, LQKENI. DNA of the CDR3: TGTGCCAGCTCACCTTCTGCAGCAGGGAAGGGAGAGACCCAGTACTTC. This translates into CASSPSAAGKGETQYF.

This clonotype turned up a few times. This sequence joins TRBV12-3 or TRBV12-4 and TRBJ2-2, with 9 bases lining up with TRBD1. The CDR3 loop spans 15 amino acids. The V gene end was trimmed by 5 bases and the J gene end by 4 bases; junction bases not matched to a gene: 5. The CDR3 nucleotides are TGTGCCAGCAGTCAGGGACAGGGCGTCACCGGGGAGCTGTTTTTT. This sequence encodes CASSQGQGVTGELFF.

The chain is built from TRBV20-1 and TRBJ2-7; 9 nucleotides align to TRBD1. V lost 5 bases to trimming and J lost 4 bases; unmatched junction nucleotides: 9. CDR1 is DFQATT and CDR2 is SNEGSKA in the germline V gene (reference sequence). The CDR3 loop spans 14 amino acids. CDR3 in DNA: TGCAGTGCTGGCCTACAGGGGGCATCATACGAGCAGTACTTC. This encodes CSAGLQGASYEQYF.

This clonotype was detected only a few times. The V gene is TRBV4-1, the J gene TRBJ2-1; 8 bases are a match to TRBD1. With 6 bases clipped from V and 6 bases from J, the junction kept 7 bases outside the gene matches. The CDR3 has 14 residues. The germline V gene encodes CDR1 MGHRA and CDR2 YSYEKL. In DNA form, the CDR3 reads TGCGCCAGCAGGGAGGGACAGGTGAGCAATGAGCAGTTCTTC. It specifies CASREGQVSNEQFF.

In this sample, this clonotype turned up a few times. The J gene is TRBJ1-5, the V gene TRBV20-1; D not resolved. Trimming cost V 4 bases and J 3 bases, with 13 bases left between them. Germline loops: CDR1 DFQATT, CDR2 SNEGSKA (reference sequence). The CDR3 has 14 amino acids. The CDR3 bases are TGCAGTGCTAAGGCGGACTGGGACAATCAGCCCCAGCATTTT. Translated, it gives CSAKADWDNQPQHF.

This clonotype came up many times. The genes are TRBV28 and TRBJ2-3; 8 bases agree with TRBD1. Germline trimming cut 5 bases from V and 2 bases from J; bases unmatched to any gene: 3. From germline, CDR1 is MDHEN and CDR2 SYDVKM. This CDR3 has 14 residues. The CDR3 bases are TGTGCCAGCAGTAAGACAGGGGCCACAGATACGCAGTATTTT. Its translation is CASSKTGATDTQYF.

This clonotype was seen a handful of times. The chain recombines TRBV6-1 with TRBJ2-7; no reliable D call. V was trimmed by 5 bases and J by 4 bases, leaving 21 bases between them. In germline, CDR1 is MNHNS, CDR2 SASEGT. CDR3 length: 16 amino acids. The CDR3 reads CASSQTETGFGYEQYF. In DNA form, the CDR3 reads TGTGCCAGCAGTCAGACCGAGACCGGGTTTGGGTACGAGCAGTACTTC.

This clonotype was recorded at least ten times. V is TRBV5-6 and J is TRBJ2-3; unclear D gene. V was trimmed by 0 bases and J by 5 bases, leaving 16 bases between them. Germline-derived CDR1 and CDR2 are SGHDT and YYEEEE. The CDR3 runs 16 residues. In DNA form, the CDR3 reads TGTGCCAGCAGCTTGGTCCTCAAGAGGTGGCAAGATACGCAGTATTTT. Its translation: CASSLVLKRWQDTQYF.

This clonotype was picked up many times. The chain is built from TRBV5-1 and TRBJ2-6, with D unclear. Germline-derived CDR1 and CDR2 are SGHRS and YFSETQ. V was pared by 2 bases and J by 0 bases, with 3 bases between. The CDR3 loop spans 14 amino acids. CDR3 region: CASSFVSGANVLTF. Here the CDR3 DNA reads TGCGCCAGCAGCTTTGTCTCTGGGGCCAACGTCCTGACTTTC.

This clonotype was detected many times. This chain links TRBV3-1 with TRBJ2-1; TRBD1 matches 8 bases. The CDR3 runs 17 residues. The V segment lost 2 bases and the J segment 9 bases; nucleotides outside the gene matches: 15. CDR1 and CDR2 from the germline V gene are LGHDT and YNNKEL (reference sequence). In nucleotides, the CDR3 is TGTGCCAGCAGCCAATCAACCGGGACAGGACGTAACAGTGAGCAGTTCTTC. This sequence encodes CASSQSTGTGRNSEQFF.

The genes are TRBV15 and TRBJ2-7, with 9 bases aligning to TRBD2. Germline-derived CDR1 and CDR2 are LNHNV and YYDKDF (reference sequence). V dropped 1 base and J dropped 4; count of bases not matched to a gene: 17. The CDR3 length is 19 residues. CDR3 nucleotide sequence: TGTGCCACCAGCAGAGTTACGGGACTAGCAATGGGACCGAAATACGAGCAGTACTTC. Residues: CATSRVTGLAMGPKYEQYF.